This TCR beta chain was documented in a study of T cell responses to AZD1222 COVID-19 vaccine. The wider study: Second doses at about 4 or about 12 weeks were pooled.

General study results and limits: The span of vaccine-associated CD4 TCRs extended across spike, with dominance at 160-218 and 743-854.

Details on this clone: The antigen remains undetermined.

The data were produced by immunoSEQ multiplex PCR, yet TCRdb's version contains in-frame clones alone and is incomplete. The data hold 95,000 to 150,000 clones, with about 89% observed a single time. Deletions cut 4 bases from V and 0 bases from J, with 4 bases between. Germline assignment: CDR1 SNHLY and CDR2 FYNNEI. The CDR3 runs to 13 residues. This clonotype was sampled from an adult in good health. The input for sequencing was peripheral blood, taken on day 0 of AZD1222 vaccination. The V call is TRBV2, the J call TRBJ1-5; D remains ambiguous. This chain's CDR3 is CASSAGSNQPQHF. For the CDR3, the DNA is TGTGCCAGCAGTGCGGGTAGCAATCAGCCCCAGCATTTT.